A single sample is the source of the 20 T cell receptor beta chains below, sequenced in a study of human T cells and chemical hapten exposure. TCRdb itself ran the RACE reads through MiXCR, one entry per CDR3 protein. This table has tens of thousands of distinct CDR3 sequences, 11% appearing once. Time point described: patch test 2, 6 weeks after DPC sensitization. The treatment is: therapeutic diphenylcyclopropenone sensitization with weekly scalp DPC. The sample in question was whole blood, obtained in connection with sensitization to the hapten diphenylcyclopropenone (DPC). These receptor sequences come from a man aged 40-50 years with alopecia areata. Some clones in this sample may be carry-over from other donors' samples.

This clonotype was recorded a few times. This sequence joins TRBV6-1 and TRBJ2-3; D may be TRBD1 (6 bases). This CDR3 is built from 13 residues. V lost 6 bases and J lost 6, with 13 bases in between. In germline, CDR1 is MNHNS, CDR2 SASEGT. CDR3 nucleotides: TGTGCCAGCAGGGCAGGGGTTAAGGATACGCAGTATTTT. Protein: CASRAGVKDTQYF.

The rearrangement uses TRBV28 and TRBJ2-3; tentatively, D is TRBD2 (6 bases). CDR1 MDHEN and CDR2 SYDVKM come from the germline V gene. The germline V and J ends were trimmed by 2 bases and 6 bases, with 12 bases remaining between them. The CDR3 totals 14 residues. The CDR3 coding sequence is TGTGCCAGCAGTTTAGACGGGAGCGAGGATACGCAGTATTTT. This codes for CASSLDGSEDTQYF.

This clonotype has a handful of counts. The V gene is TRBV20-1, the J gene TRBJ2-5; 9 bases fit TRBD2. Germline V gene sequence: CDR1 DFQATT, CDR2 SNEGSKA (reference sequence). V was clipped by 8 bases and J by 1 base; unmatched bases: 11. This CDR3 region has 15 residues. The CDR3 here is CSPTQGLAGQETQYF. The CDR3 bases are TGCAGTCCAACCCAGGGACTAGCAGGCCAAGAGACCCAGTACTTC.

The V and J genes are TRBV10-3 and TRBJ2-1, with D perhaps matching TRBD1 or TRBD2 (5 bases each). Germline assignment: CDR1 ENHRY and CDR2 SYGVKD. Trimming cost V 10 bases and J 7 bases, with 20 bases left between them. The CDR3 runs 14 residues. The CDR3 DNA sequence: TGTGCCAGCGAGGGAAGGGGTGTTTCAAATGAGCAGTTCTTC. This gives the protein CASEGRGVSNEQFF.

J is TRBJ2-7 and V is TRBV30; D is unresolved. There are 12 residues in the CDR3. Germline V gene lookup returns CDR1 GTSNPN and CDR2 SVGIG (reference sequence). Trimming stripped 0 bases from V and 6 bases from J, with 9 bases between. The CDR3 nucleotides are TGTGCCTGGAGTGTAGAAAAGCGCGAGCAGTACTTC. It specifies CAWSVEKREQYF.

This clonotype was detected only a few times. The chain carries TRBV12-5 and TRBJ2-3; 11 positions match TRBD2. The CDR3 is made up of 16 amino acids. Germline CDR1 reads LGHNT; CDR2 reads FRNRAP. J was trimmed by 2 bases and V by 6 bases; bases with no gene match: 7. CDR3 region: CASGLQLAGVTDTQYF. CDR3 sequence (DNA): TGTGCTAGTGGGCTACAACTAGCGGGGGTCACAGATACGCAGTATTTT.

The chain carries TRBV12-3 or TRBV12-4 and TRBJ2-2; D is undetermined. This CDR3 is built from 12 residues. Deletions cut 3 bases from V and 6 bases from J, with 5 bases between. CDR3 loop: CASSLIAGELFF. The CDR3 nucleotides read TGTGCCAGCAGTTTGATTGCCGGGGAGCTGTTTTTT.

The genes are TRBV27 and TRBJ2-2; D unresolved. The ends were cut back, 1 base at V and 4 bases at J, with 13 bases in the middle. Germline CDR1 MNHEY, CDR2 SMNVEV (reference sequence). This CDR3 spans 16 amino acids. This CDR3 reads CASSLYGTWGTGELFF. CDR3 sequence (DNA): TGTGCCAGCAGTTTATATGGCACCTGGGGCACCGGGGAGCTGTTTTTT.

This clonotype was observed at least ten times. The V and J genes are TRBV7-2 and TRBJ1-3; maybe TRBD1 (5 bases). CDR1 is SGHTA and CDR2 is FQGNSA in the germline V gene. Trimming stripped 1 base from V and 0 bases from J, with 7 bases between. CDR3 length: 15 amino acids. CDR3 nucleotides: TGTGCCAGCAGCTTAGGAGGGACCTCTGGAAACACCATATATTTT. Encoded protein: CASSLGGTSGNTIYF.

This clonotype was detected only a few times. The J gene is TRBJ1-6, the V gene TRBV6-5; 7 bases map to TRBD1. The CDR3 has 16 residues. The V gene's germline CDR1 is MNHEY and CDR2 SVGAGI. J lost 6 bases, V lost 7 bases, and 12 bases had no gene match. The CDR3 bases are TGTGCCAGCAAAAATGGGCAGGGGGTATCTAATTCACCCCTCCACTTT. Translating it yields CASKNGQGVSNSPLHF.

This clonotype turned up a few times. The V gene is TRBV20-1, the J gene TRBJ2-5, with 8 bases fitting TRBD1. V lost 6 bases to trimming and J lost 5 bases; unmatched junction nucleotides: 20. Germline V gene sequence: CDR1 DFQATT, CDR2 SNEGSKA (reference sequence). This CDR3 has 17 residues. The CDR3 DNA reads as TGCAGTGCCGACGCCTCCGCCTCAGGGGGCTCCTCGGAGACCCAGTACTTC. This encodes CSADASASGGSSETQYF.

CDR3 region: CSIGTSGRVEEQYF. Written as DNA, the CDR3 is TGCAGCATCGGGACTAGCGGGAGGGTAGAAGAGCAGTACTTC. The chain uses TRBV29-1 and TRBJ2-7, with 16 positions matching TRBD2. J was trimmed by 7 bases and V by 8 bases; bases with no gene match: 8. Germline values: CDR1 SQVTM, CDR2 ANQGSEA. The CDR3 is 14 residues long.

This clonotype was picked up a small number of times. The genes are TRBV28 and TRBJ2-7; D possibly uses TRBD1 or TRBD2 (5 bases each). The length of the CDR3 is 14 residues. Germline V lookup: CDR1 MDHEN, CDR2 SYDVKM. V lost 6 bases and J lost 5, with 17 bases in between. CDR3 residues: CASSTGALRDEQYF. In nucleotides, the CDR3 is TGTGCCAGCAGCACCGGGGCGTTACGCGACGAGCAGTACTTC.

V usage is TRBV20-1 and J usage is TRBJ2-3; perhaps TRBD1 as D (5 bases). Germline assignment: CDR1 DFQATT and CDR2 SNEGSKA (reference sequence). V shed 0 bases and J shed 2 bases, with 9 bases lying between them. The CDR3 has 14 amino acids. The CDR3: CSAREGVYTDTQYF. In nucleotides, the CDR3 is TGCAGTGCTAGAGAAGGGGTTTACACAGATACGCAGTATTTT.

There are a few counts of this clonotype. J is TRBJ1-5 and V is TRBV6-1; no clear D gene. The germline V gene has CDR1 MNHNS and CDR2 SASEGT. This CDR3 contains 12 residues. Trimming left V 6 bases short and J 2 bases short, with 5 bases between. Here the CDR3 DNA reads TGTGCCAGCAGGGACGGCAATCAGCCCCAGCATTTT. This sequence encodes CASRDGNQPQHF.

This clonotype appeared many times. The rearrangement links TRBV29-1 to TRBJ2-1; tentatively, D is TRBD1 (5 bases). Germline assignment: CDR1 SQVTM and CDR2 ANQGSEA. This CDR3 has 13 amino acids. The V end was cut by 7 bases, the J end by 6 bases, with 16 bases between. CDR3: CSGALGQPNEQFF. DNA for the CDR3: TGCAGCGGGGCCCTGGGGCAGCCCAATGAGCAGTTCTTC.

This clonotype came up a few times. The chain combines TRBV5-1 with TRBJ2-7, with no clear D. Looked up from germline, CDR1 is SGHRS and CDR2 is YFSETQ. Trimming stripped 7 bases from V and 2 bases from J, with 16 bases between. The CDR3 spans 14 residues. CDR3 nucleotide sequence: TGCGCCAGCTCCCCAGGCGGTAACACCTACGAGCAGTACTTC. This gives the protein CASSPGGNTYEQYF. Complete variable domain (other parts from reference TRBV5-1 and TRBJ2-7): KAGVTQTPRYLIKTRGQQVTLSCSPISGHRSVSWYQQTPGQGLQFLFEYFSETQRNKGNFPGRFSGRQFSNSRSEMNVSTLELGDSALYLCASSPGGNTYEQYFGPGTRLTVT.

J is TRBJ2-3 and V is TRBV7-2, with 13 bases lining up with TRBD2. J gave up 3 bases and V 4 bases, and 4 bases lay outside the gene matches. CDR3 length: 16 amino acids. Germline CDR1 is SGHTA and CDR2 is FQGNSA. The CDR3 region is CASSSRTSGRTDTQYF. The CDR3 DNA reads as TGTGCCAGCAGCTCAAGGACTAGCGGGAGAACAGATACGCAGTATTTT.

In DNA form, the CDR3 reads TGTGCCAGCAGCTTAGGTCCCCTTCGGAGGGACGGCTACACCTTC. It is translated as CASSLGPLRRDGYTF. The chain couples TRBV7-2 to TRBJ1-2; tentative D call: TRBD1 (5 bases). This CDR3 is built from 15 residues. CDR1 SGHTA and CDR2 FQGNSA come from the germline V gene. V lost 1 base to trimming and J lost 8 bases, with 17 bases between them.

This clonotype came up a few times. This chain uses TRBV4-3 with TRBJ2-7; D is undetermined. The CDR3 totals 13 residues. Trimming took off 1 base at V and 4 bases at J, with 8 bases between the two ends. Germline lookup yields CDR1 LGHNA and CDR2 YSLEER. The CDR3 DNA follows: TGCGCCAGCAGCCAAGGGGATGCTTACGAGCAGTACTTC. It encodes CASSQGDAYEQYF.